These T cell receptor beta chains were read from a single sample in a study of T cell responses to AZD1222 COVID-19 vaccine. TCRdb keeps only in-frame clones here, not all; method: immunoSEQ multiplex PCR. The table has under 100,000 clones, 90% to 95% seen once; the top ten hold roughly 7%. The sequencing used peripheral blood, collected on day 0 of MenACWY control vaccination. All receptors come from an adult in good health. The CDR3 runs from the conserved cysteine through the conserved F or W. A D gene is named only where the DNA matches it firmly. The listing skips clone size in some rows; elsewhere it reads once, few, many or a size class.

>TRBD1|TRBJ2-6|16|TRBV6-6|.
CASSYGQGAGANVLTF
TGTGCCAGCAGTTACGGGCAGGGGGCTGGGGCCAACGTCCTGACTTTC
>.|TRBJ1-2|14|TRBV28|.
CASSSLGNNYGYTF
TGTGCCAGCAGTTCCTTGGGGAATAACTATGGCTACACCTTC
>.|TRBJ2-5|15|TRBV7-3|.
CASSFVRGPQETQYF
TGTGCCAGCAGCTTTGTCCGTGGGCCTCAAGAGACCCAGTACTTC
>.|TRBJ2-1|16|TRBV24-1|.
CATSDTRTARYNEQFF
TGTGCCACCAGTGACACCCGGACAGCAAGATACAATGAGCAGTTCTTC
>.|TRBJ2-1|17|TRBV5-6|.
CASTGGADGTSYNEQFF
TGTGCCAGCACCGGGGGAGCGGACGGGACTTCCTACAATGAGCAGTTCTTC
>.|TRBJ2-5|11|TRBV5-4|.
CASSYRETQYF
TGTGCCAGCAGCTATCGGGAGACCCAGTACTTC
>.|TRBJ2-2|16|TRBV5-1|.
CASSIVQGGGSGELFF
TGCGCCAGCAGCATCGTTCAGGGGGGCGGATCCGGGGAGCTGTTTTTT
>.|TRBJ1-5|16|TRBV28|few
CASSPPRGYSNQPQHF
TGTGCCAGCAGTCCCCCCCGGGGGTATAGCAATCAGCCCCAGCATTTT
>.|TRBJ1-2|15|TRBV6-5|.
CASSYGAGTYYGYTF
TGTGCCAGCAGTTACGGGGCAGGGACTTACTATGGCTACACCTTC
>.|TRBJ2-5|11|TRBV20-1|few
CSGSGGETQYF
TGCAGTGGTTCCGGGGGTGAGACCCAGTACTTC
>TRBD1|TRBJ2-1|15|TRBV19|.
CASSSRDRDYNEQFF
TGTGCCAGTAGTTCCCGGGACAGGGATTACAATGAGCAGTTCTTC
>.|TRBJ1-1|15|TRBV5-5|.
CASSSDGTANTEAFF
TGTGCCAGCAGCTCGGACGGGACGGCGAACACTGAAGCTTTCTTT
>.|TRBJ2-5|12|TRBV28|.
CASSLNGETQYF
TGTGCCAGCAGTCTTAACGGAGAGACCCAGTACTTC
>.|TRBJ1-3|15|TRBV24-1|.
CATSDPAGKGNTIYF
TGTGCCACCAGTGATCCTGCAGGAAAAGGAAACACCATATATTTT
>TRBD1|TRBJ1-3|14|TRBV3-1/TRBV3-2|.
CASSRQGAGNTIYF
TGTGCCAGCAGCAGACAGGGGGCTGGAAACACCATATATTTT
>.|TRBJ1-2|14|TRBV6-2/TRBV6-3|.
CASSYSTLGRGYTF
TGTGCCAGCAGTTACTCGACTCTTGGTCGTGGCTACACCTTC
>.|TRBJ1-3|14|TRBV5-1|.
CASSPGTRLDTIYF
TGCGCCAGCAGTCCCGGGACAAGGTTAGACACCATATATTTT
>.|TRBJ2-1|15|TRBV28|.
CASSFIGGLYNEQFF
TGTGCCAGCAGTTTTATTGGCGGCCTTTACAATGAGCAGTTCTTC
>.|TRBJ1-2|11|TRBV30|.
CAWSVLYGYTF
TGTGCCTGGAGTGTACTCTATGGTTACACCTTC
>.|TRBJ1-5|13|TRBV12-3/TRBV12-4|.
CASSLALDQPQHF
TGTGCCAGCAGTTTAGCCCTCGATCAGCCCCAGCATTTT
>.|TRBJ2-1|15|TRBV5-1|.
CASSLDQGLYNEQFF
TGCGCCAGCAGCTTGGATCAGGGACTTTACAATGAGCAGTTCTTC